This TCR beta chain was sequenced in a study of T cell responses to AZD1222 COVID-19 vaccine. Study details: The analysis combined second doses at about 4 or about 12 weeks.

Measured with immunoSEQ multiplex PCR; TCRdb has only the in-frame clones, and not every one. Here the sample spans about 160,000 clones, roughly nine tenths being singletons. Study-wide results and limits: Mostly white British, mostly female donors; authors suggested clonal diversity may be underestimated. Spike-specific TCR breadth and depth were elevated following two AZD1222 doses.

V lost 3 bases to trimming and J lost 0 bases, with 6 bases between them. The CDR3 spans 14 residues. Germline CDR1 SGHTA, CDR2 FQGNSA. This clone has just one count. Its cognate antigen is unknown. The receptor was derived from an adult in good health. The genes are TRBV7-2 and TRBJ1-3; D ambiguous. The sample was peripheral blood, taken on day 0 of AZD1222 vaccination. The chain's CDR3 is CASSLGPSGNTIYF. CDR3 in DNA: TGTGCCAGCAGCTTGGGCCCCTCTGGAAACACCATATATTTT. The full variable domain, its missing parts supplied by reference TRBV7-2 and TRBJ1-3, is GAGVSQSPSNKVTEKGKDVELRCDPISGHTALYWYRQSLGQGLEFLIYFQGNSAPDKSGLPSDRFSAERTGGSVSTLTIQRTQQEDSAVYLCASSLGPSGNTIYFGEGSWLTVV.